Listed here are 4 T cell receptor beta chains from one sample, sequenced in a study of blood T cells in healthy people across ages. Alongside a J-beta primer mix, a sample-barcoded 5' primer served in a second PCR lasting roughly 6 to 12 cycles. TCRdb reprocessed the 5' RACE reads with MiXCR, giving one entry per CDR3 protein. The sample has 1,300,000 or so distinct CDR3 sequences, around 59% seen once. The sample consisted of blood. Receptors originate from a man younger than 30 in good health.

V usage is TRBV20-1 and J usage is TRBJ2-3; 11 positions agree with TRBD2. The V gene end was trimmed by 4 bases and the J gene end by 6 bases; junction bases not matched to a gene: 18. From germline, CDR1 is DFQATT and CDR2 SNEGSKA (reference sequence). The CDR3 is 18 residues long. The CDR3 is CSAKMSLSTSGKWDTQYF. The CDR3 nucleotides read TGCAGTGCTAAGATGTCCTTGTCGACTAGCGGGAAGTGGGATACGCAGTATTTT.

CDR3 bases: TGTGCCAGCAGCTTATTTGCTAGCGGGGGGTACTCCTACAATGAGCAGTACTTC. Translated, it gives CASSLFASGGYSYNEQYF. This chain joins TRBV7-2 and TRBJ2-7; 11 bases match TRBD2. This CDR3 comprises 18 residues. Losses at the gene ends were 2 bases for V and 7 bases for J; bases not matched to a gene: 16. The V gene's germline CDR1 is SGHTA and CDR2 FQGNSA. Using reference TRBV7-2 and TRBJ2-7 for the parts outside the CDR3, the full variable domain is GAGVSQSPSNKVTEKGKDVELRCDPISGHTALYWYRQSLGQGLEFLIYFQGNSAPDKSGLPSDRFSAERTGGSVSTLTIQRTQQEDSAVYLCASSLFASGGYSYNEQYFGPGTRLTVT.

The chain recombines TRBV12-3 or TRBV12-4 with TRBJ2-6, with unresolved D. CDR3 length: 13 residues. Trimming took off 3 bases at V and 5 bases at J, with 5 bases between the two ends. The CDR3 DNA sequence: TGTGCCAGCAGTTTGTCCAGGGCCAACGTCCTGACTTTC. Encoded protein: CASSLSRANVLTF.

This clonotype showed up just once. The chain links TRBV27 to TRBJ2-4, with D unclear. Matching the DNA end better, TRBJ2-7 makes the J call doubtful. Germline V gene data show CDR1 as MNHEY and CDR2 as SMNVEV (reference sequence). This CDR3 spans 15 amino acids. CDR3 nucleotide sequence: TGTGCCAGCGGCCCCCACTGGAACCAGGTCTACGAGCAGTACTTC. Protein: CASGPHWNQVYEQYF.